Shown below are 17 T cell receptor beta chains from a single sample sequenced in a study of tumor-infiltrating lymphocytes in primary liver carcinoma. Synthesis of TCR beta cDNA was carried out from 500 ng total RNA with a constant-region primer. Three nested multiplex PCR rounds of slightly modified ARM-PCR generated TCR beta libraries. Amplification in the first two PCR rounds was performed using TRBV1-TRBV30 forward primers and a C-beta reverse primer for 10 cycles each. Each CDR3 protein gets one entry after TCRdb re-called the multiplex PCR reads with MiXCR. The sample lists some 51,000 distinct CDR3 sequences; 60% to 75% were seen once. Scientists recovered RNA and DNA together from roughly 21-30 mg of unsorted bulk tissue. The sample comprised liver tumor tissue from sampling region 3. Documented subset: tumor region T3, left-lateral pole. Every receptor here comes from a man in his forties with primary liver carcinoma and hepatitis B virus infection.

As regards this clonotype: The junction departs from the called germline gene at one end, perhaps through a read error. The CDR3 nucleotides read TGTGCCAGCAGTGAACAGGGCGGGAACACTGAAGCTCTCTTT. This encodes CASSEQGGNTEALF. This chain uses TRBV2 with TRBJ1-1, with D perhaps TRBD1 (5 bases). Germline V gene lookup returns CDR1 SNHLY and CDR2 FYNNEI. The CDR3 totals 14 residues.

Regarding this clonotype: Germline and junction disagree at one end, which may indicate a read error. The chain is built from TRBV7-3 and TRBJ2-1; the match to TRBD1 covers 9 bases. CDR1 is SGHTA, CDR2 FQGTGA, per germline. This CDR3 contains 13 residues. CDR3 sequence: CANSPTGGNEQFF. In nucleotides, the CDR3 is TGTGCCAACAGCCCGACAGGGGGCAATGAGCAGTTCTTC.

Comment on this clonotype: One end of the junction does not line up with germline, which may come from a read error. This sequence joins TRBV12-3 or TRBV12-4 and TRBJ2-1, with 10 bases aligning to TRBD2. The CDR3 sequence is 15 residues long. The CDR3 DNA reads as TGTCCCAGCAGTTCAGGCGTAGCGGGAGGTCCTCCCCTGTTCTTC. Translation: CPSSSGVAGGPPLFF.

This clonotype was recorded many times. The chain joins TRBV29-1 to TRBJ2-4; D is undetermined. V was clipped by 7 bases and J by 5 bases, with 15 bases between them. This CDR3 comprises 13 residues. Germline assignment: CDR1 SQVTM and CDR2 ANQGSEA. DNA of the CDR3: TGCAGCGGGCTCAAAACTACCGAAAACATTCAGTACTTC. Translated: CSGLKTTENIQYF.

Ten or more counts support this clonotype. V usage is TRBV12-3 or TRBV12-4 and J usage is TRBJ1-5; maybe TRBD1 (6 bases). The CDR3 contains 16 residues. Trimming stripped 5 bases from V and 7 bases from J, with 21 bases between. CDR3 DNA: TGTGCCAGCAGTCCGGCGGGAGGCAGGGGATTCCAGCCCCAGCATTTT. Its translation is CASSPAGGRGFQPQHF.

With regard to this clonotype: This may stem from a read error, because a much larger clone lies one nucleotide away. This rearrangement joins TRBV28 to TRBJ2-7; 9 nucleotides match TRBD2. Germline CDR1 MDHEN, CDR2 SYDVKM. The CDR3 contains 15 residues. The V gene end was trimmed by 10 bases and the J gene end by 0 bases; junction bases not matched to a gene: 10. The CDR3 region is CAISVTSGSSYEQYF. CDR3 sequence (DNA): TGTGCCATCAGCGTGACTAGCGGAAGCTCCTACGAGCAGTACTTC.

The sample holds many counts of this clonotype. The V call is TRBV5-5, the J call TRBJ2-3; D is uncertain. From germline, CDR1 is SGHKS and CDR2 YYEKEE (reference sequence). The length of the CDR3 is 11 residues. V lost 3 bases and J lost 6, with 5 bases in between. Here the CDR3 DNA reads TGTGCCAGCAGCTACTCGGATACGCAGTATTTT. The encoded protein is CASSYSDTQYF.

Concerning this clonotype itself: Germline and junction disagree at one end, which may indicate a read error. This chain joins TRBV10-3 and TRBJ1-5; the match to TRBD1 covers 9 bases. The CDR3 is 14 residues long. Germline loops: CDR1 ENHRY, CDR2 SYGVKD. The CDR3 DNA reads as TGTGCCATCAGTCCGGGACAGGGCAATCAGTCCCAGCATTTC. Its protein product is CAISPGQGNQSQHF.

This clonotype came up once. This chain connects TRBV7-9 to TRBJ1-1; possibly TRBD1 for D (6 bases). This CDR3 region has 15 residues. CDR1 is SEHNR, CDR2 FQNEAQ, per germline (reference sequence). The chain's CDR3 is CISSPQGLMNTEAFF. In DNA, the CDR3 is TGTATCAGCAGCCCTCAGGGGCTAATGAACACTGAAGCTTTCTTT. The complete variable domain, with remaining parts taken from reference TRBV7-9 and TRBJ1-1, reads DTGVSQNPRHKITKRGQNVTFRCDPISEHNRLYWYRQTLGQGPEFLTYFQNEAQLEKSRLLSDRFSAERPKGSFSTLEIQRTEQGDSAMYLCISSPQGLMNTEAFFGQGTRLTVV.

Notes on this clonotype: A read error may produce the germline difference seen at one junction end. The DNA for the CDR3 is TGTGCAGGCAGTTTAGTGGCGCTAGCGGGAACCGGGGAGCTGTCTTTT. Protein sequence: CAGSLVALAGTGELSF. The chain combines TRBV11-2 with TRBJ2-2; TRBD2 matches at 9 bases. The CDR3 spans 16 residues. The V gene's germline CDR1 is SGHAT and CDR2 FQNNGV.

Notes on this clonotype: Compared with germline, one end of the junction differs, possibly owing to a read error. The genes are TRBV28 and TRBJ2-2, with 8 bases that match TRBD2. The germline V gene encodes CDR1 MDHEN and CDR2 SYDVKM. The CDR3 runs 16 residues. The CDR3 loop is CAGSLTAGVFTGKLFF. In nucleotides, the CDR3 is TGTGCCGGCAGTTTGACAGCGGGAGTATTCACAGGGAAGCTGTTTTTT.

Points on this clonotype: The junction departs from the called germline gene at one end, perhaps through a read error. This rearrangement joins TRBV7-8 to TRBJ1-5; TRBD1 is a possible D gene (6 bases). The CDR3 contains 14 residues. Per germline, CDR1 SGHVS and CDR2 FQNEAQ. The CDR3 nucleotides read TGTGCCAGCAACCCAGGGACATTGAATCGGCCCCAGCATTTT. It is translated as CASNPGTLNRPQHF. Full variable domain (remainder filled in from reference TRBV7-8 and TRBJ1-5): GAGVSQSPRYKVAKRGQDVALRCDPISGHVSLFWYQQALGQGPEFLTYFQNEAQLDKSGLPSDRFFAERPEGSVSTLKIQRTQQEDSAVYLCASNPGTLNRPQHFGDGTRLSIL.

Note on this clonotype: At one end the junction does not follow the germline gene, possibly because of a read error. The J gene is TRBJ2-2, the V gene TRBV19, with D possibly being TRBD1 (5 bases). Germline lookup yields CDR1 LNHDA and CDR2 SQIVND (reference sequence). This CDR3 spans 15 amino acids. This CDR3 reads CVSTYSGKNIGELFF. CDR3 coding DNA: TGTGTCAGTACCTACTCAGGGAAGAACATCGGGGAGCTGTTTTTT.

CDR3: CASSVQVAYEQYF. The CDR3 DNA sequence: TGTGCCAGCAGTGTGCAGGTGGCCTACGAGCAGTACTTC. This rearrangement joins TRBV11-1 to TRBJ2-7; D is undetermined. CDR3 length equals 13 residues. CDR1 SGHAT and CDR2 FQDESV come from the germline V gene (reference sequence). The V and J ends lost 6 bases and 2 bases respectively, with 11 bases between them.

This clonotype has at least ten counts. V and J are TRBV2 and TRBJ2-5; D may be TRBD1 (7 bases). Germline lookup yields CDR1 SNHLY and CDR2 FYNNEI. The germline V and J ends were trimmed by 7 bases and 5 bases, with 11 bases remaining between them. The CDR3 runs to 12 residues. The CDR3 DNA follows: TGTGCCAGCAATCCAGGGGGGGAGACCCAGTACTTC. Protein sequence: CASNPGGETQYF.

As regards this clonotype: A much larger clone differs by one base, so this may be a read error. The CDR3 coding sequence is TGCGCCAGCAACTTGACCGGGACAGGGGGAACTGAAGCTTTCTTT. As protein: CASNLTGTGGTEAFF. V and J are TRBV5-1 and TRBJ1-1; 11 nucleotides line up with TRBD1. CDR1 is SGHRS, CDR2 YFSETQ, per germline. The CDR3 is made up of 15 amino acids.

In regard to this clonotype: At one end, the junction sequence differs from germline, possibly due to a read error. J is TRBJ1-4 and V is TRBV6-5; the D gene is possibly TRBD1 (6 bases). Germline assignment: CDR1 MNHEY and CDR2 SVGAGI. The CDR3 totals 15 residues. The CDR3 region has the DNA TGTTCCAGCAGTTACTGGGGGGCGAAGGACGAAAAACTGTTTTTT. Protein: CSSSYWGAKDEKLFF.